A selection of T cell receptor beta chains follows, all from one sample in a study of control samples from healthy donors and cancer patients. The data were produced by immunoSEQ multiplex PCR, yet TCRdb's version contains in-frame clones alone and is incomplete. Here the sample spans fewer than 85,000 clones, 89% being singletons. Material for sequencing was blood. These receptors came from a man in his fifties or sixties in good health. Both conserved end residues are part of each CDR3. D genes are given only for firm matches. A row's size may be missing; if present it is once, few, many or a size class.

NA	TRBJ1-6	TRBV7-2	NA	15	CASSYRQPRDSPLHF	TGTGCCAGCAGCTACCGACAGCCGCGGGATTCACCCCTCCACTTT
NA	TRBJ1-4	TRBV9	TRBD1	15	CASSPRQGTNEKLFF	TGTGCCAGCAGCCCCAGACAGGGAACTAATGAAAAACTGTTTTTT
NA	TRBJ1-2	TRBV28	TRBD1	14	CARGLTGEGYGYTF	TGTGCCAGAGGATTGACAGGGGAGGGGTATGGCTACACCTTC
NA	TRBJ1-5	TRBV7-2	NA	12	CASSPLGGTQHF	TGTGCCAGCAGCCCCCTGGGGGGAACCCAGCATTTT
once	TRBJ1-1	TRBV11-2	NA	13	CASSIQGNTEAFF	TGTGCCAGCAGCATACAGGGAAACACTGAAGCTTTCTTT
NA	TRBJ1-5	TRBV6-4	NA	18	CASSDGRDRKYSNQPQHF	TGTGCCAGCAGTGATGGTCGCGACAGAAAATATAGCAATCAGCCCCAGCATTTT
NA	TRBJ1-5	TRBV20-1	TRBD1	19	CSASDAPRGQLYSNQPQHF	TGCAGTGCTAGTGATGCCCCGAGGGGGCAACTCTACAGCAATCAGCCCCAGCATTTT
NA	TRBJ2-3	TRBV7-2	TRBD1	18	CASSLWGQGVISTDTQYF	TGTGCCAGCAGCTTATGGGGACAGGGGGTTATTAGCACAGATACGCAGTATTTT
NA	TRBJ1-1	TRBV29-1	NA	11	CSVGRGTEAFF	TGCAGCGTTGGGCGGGGAACTGAAGCTTTCTTT
few	TRBJ1-5	TRBV30	TRBD1	15	CAWSEGGSSNQPQHF	TGTGCCTGGAGCGAAGGGGGCAGTAGCAATCAGCCCCAGCATTTT
NA	TRBJ2-7	TRBV15	NA	14	CATTRGGDTYEQYF	TGTGCCACCACCAGGGGTGGGGACACCTACGAGCAGTACTTC